This record covers a single TCR beta chain. TCRdb processed the RT-PCR reads anew with MiXCR; each CDR3 protein has one entry. The table records about 700,000 distinct CDR3 sequences, 13% to 15% of them present only once. V was cut by 0 bases and J by 2 bases, with 13 bases left in between. The germline V gene has CDR1 LGHNA and CDR2 YNFKEQ. CDR3 length: 17 residues. The specimen was memory CD4+ T cells from blood. This chain joins TRBV4-2 and TRBJ2-2; a possible D gene is TRBD1 (5 bases). The source of this sequence is a female donor in good health, serving as a healthy control. CDR3 bases: TGTGCCAGCAGCCAAGAAGGTCCAGGGATAAACACCGGGGAGCTGTTTTTT. Its translation: CASSQEGPGINTGELFF.